The present T cell receptor (beta chain) was sequenced within a study of T cells in localized non-small cell lung cancer. Overall study results and limits: Exceeding tumor, uninvolved adjacent lung had the highest T cell clonality. Without multi-region sequencing, intratumor heterogeneity could not be excluded. There were a median around 60 of the top 100 tumor clones appearing in adjacent lung. With higher T cell density in blood came longer overall survival.

Details on this clone: What it binds is unknown.

Repertoires were generated with immunoSEQ multiplex PCR, while TCRdb's copy carries only in-frame clones and drops some. This table holds over a thousand clones, 36% found once. This CDR3 comprises 15 residues. V shed 4 bases and J 7 bases; nucleotides not matched to a gene: 10. Germline V gene data show CDR1 as SGDLS and CDR2 as YYNGEE. Sequenced material: lung tumor tissue, taken before any cancer treatment. The source of this sequence is a male donor older than 55 with stage II squamous cell lung carcinoma. The chain carries TRBV9 and TRBJ2-2; 7 bases align to TRBD1. This CDR3 reads CASSIRQGGGGELFF. CDR3 nucleotide sequence: TGTGCCAGCAGCATCCGACAGGGCGGAGGCGGGGAGCTGTTTTTT. Based on the CDR3 plus reference TRBV9 and TRBJ2-2, the full variable domain is DSGVTQTPKHLITATGQRVTLRCSPRSGDLSVYWYQQSLDQGLQFLIQYYNGEERAKGNILERFSAQQFPDLHSELNLSSLELGDSALYFCASSIRQGGGGELFFGEGSRLTVL.